The sample holds many counts of the clone carrying this TCR beta chain. This record belongs to a study of T cells in Graves' hyperthyroidism and ophthalmopathy. Overall study context: Specimen type is peripheral blood, collected at initial diagnosis prior to any treatment.

The investigators amplified TCR beta CDR3 regions from RNA transcripts. Using the HTBI primer set, a first-round RT-PCR was run on the TCR CDR3. Via MiXCR, TCRdb re-called the multiplex PCR reads, giving one row per CDR3 protein. Of about 640,000 distinct CDR3 sequences listed, roughly 20% are singletons. The CDR3 has 15 amino acids. Germline lookup yields CDR1 PRHDT and CDR2 FYEKMQ (reference sequence). J lost 2 bases, V lost 3 bases, and 4 bases had no gene match. Exclusion of patients followed from uncontrolled infection, other autoimmune disease, pregnancy or lactation. The PBMCs studied were ones that came from 10 ml fresh peripheral blood.

The specimen sequenced was blood. The gene calls are TRBV13 and TRBJ2-5; 9 bases map to TRBD2. The TCR was taken from a man aged 25 to 40 with Graves' ophthalmopathy. The CDR3 is CASSFRTSEQETQYF. The CDR3, as DNA: TGTGCCAGCAGCTTTAGGACTAGCGAACAAGAGACCCAGTACTTC.